This entry lists 20 T cell receptor beta chains sequenced from one sample in a study of blood T cells in healthy people across ages. The second PCR ran roughly 7 to 12 cycles with a sample-barcoded 5' primer and J-beta primers. MiXCR was run by TCRdb on the 5' RACE reads, yielding one entry per CDR3 protein. The sample holds about a million distinct CDR3 sequences, 51% seen once. Sequenced input: blood. These receptors were collected from a woman aged 55-70 years in good health.

The chain couples TRBV7-2 to TRBJ2-1; TRBD2 matches 12 bases. Looked up from germline, CDR1 is SGHTA and CDR2 is FQGNSA. This CDR3 is 15 amino acids long. Trimming took 3 bases from V and 9 from J; bases not matched to a gene: 6. The DNA of the CDR3 is TGTGCCAGCAGCTTTGGACTAGCGGGGTTCGGTGAGCAGTTCTTC. This sequence encodes CASSFGLAGFGEQFF. Supplemented by reference TRBV7-2 and TRBJ2-1, the full variable domain reads GAGVSQSPSNKVTEKGKDVELRCDPISGHTALYWYRQSLGQGLEFLIYFQGNSAPDKSGLPSDRFSAERTGGSVSTLTIQRTQQEDSAVYLCASSFGLAGFGEQFFGPGTRLTVL.

This clonotype was picked up one time. This sequence joins TRBV7-2 and TRBJ2-3, with 9 positions matching TRBD1. Germline V lookup: CDR1 SGHTA, CDR2 FQGNSA. CDR3 length equals 11 residues. Losses at the gene ends were 6 bases for V and 11 bases for J; bases not matched to a gene: 3. The CDR3 nucleotides read TGTGCCAGCAGTTGGGGACAGGGGCAGTATTTT. It yields the protein CASSWGQGQYF. Based on the CDR3 plus reference TRBV7-2 and TRBJ2-3, the full variable domain is GAGVSQSPSNKVTEKGKDVELRCDPISGHTALYWYRQSLGQGLEFLIYFQGNSAPDKSGLPSDRFSAERTGGSVSTLTIQRTQQEDSAVYLCASSWGQGQYFGPGTRLTVL.

This clonotype was observed a few times. This chain links TRBV4-3 with TRBJ2-7, with D possibly matching TRBD2 (5 bases). CDR3 length: 15 amino acids. Germline assignment: CDR1 LGHNA and CDR2 YSLEER. V was shortened by 1 base and J by 6 bases, with 16 bases between the two germline ends. The DNA for the CDR3 is TGCGCCAGCAGCCAAGTTGTGGGAGTCCCCTCCGAGCAGTACTTC. Its protein is CASSQVVGVPSEQYF.

The rearrangement links TRBV2 to TRBJ2-1; 7 bases are shared with TRBD1. Germline CDR1 and CDR2: SNHLY and FYNNEI. The CDR3 is 16 residues long. Losses at the gene ends were 4 bases for V and 0 bases for J; bases not matched to a gene: 6. This CDR3 is CASSAFRDSSYNEQFF. CDR3 bases: TGTGCCAGCAGTGCCTTCCGGGACAGCTCCTACAATGAGCAGTTCTTC.

This clonotype was observed a few times. The DNA of the CDR3 is TGCGCCAGCAGCCAAGAAAGTAGGACGCAGTATTTT. Its protein is CASSQESRTQYF. The genes are TRBV4-1 and TRBJ2-3; no firm D call. V gave up 0 bases and J gave up 9 bases, with 7 bases separating them. Looked up from germline, CDR1 is MGHRA and CDR2 is YSYEKL. The CDR3 contains 12 residues.

The chain uses TRBV7-9 and TRBJ2-1; D gene unclear. The ends were cut back, 3 bases at V and 4 bases at J, with 16 bases in the middle. The germline V gene encodes CDR1 SEHNR and CDR2 FQNEAQ (reference sequence). The CDR3 totals 16 residues. CDR3 region: CASSFPPARRYNEQFF. In DNA, the CDR3 is TGTGCCAGCAGCTTCCCCCCCGCGCGGCGGTACAATGAGCAGTTCTTC.

The V call is TRBV12-5, the J call TRBJ2-1; D assignment may be TRBD1 or TRBD2 (5 bases each). V shed 6 bases and J shed 9 bases, with 21 bases lying between them. Germline V gene data show CDR1 as LGHNT and CDR2 as FRNRAP. CDR3 length: 15 amino acids. The CDR3 nucleotides read TGTGCTAGTGGCACTACCCGGGGACGAACCGGTGAGCAGTTCTTC. This translates into CASGTTRGRTGEQFF.

The rearrangement links TRBV6-2 or TRBV6-3 to TRBJ2-1; a possible D gene is TRBD2 (7 bases). The V end lost 2 bases, the J end lost 7 bases, and 15 bases lay between the germline ends. The CDR3 covers 15 residues. In germline, CDR1 is MNHEY, CDR2 SVGEGT. CDR3 residues: CASSYEGGPLNEQFF. As DNA, the CDR3 is TGTGCCAGCAGTTACGAGGGGGGGCCCTTAAATGAGCAGTTCTTC.

The chain combines TRBV24-1 with TRBJ2-7; TRBD1 is a possible D gene (9 bases). The V end lost 6 bases, the J end lost 4 bases, and 18 bases lay between the germline ends. CDR1 is KGHDR, CDR2 SFDVKD, per germline. This CDR3 region has 15 residues. The DNA for the CDR3 is TGTGCCACCAGTCCCGGGACAGGGACTAGATACGAGCAGTACTTC. This encodes CATSPGTGTRYEQYF.

This clonotype was counted between two and nine times. The rearrangement joins TRBV12-3 or TRBV12-4 to TRBJ2-5; 14 positions match TRBD2. The length of the CDR3 is 16 residues. V dropped 6 bases and J dropped 4; count of bases not matched to a gene: 7. CDR3 residues: CASRQTSGREGETQYF. DNA for the CDR3: TGTGCCAGCAGACAGACTAGCGGGAGGGAGGGAGAGACCCAGTACTTC.

A few counts support this clonotype. This sequence joins TRBV20-1 and TRBJ2-3; TRBD2 might be the D (7 bases). The CDR3 length is 16 residues. Deletions cut 2 bases from V and 5 bases from J, with 20 bases between. CDR1 is DFQATT, CDR2 SNEGSKA, per germline (reference sequence). This chain's CDR3 is CSARSEGGGPGDTQYF. The CDR3 region has the DNA TGCAGTGCTAGATCCGAGGGGGGAGGGCCTGGAGATACGCAGTATTTT.

This chain uses TRBV2 with TRBJ2-3, with D perhaps TRBD2 (5 bases). V was pared by 10 bases and J by 3 bases, with 14 bases between. The CDR3 extends over 13 amino acids. Germline V lookup: CDR1 SNHLY, CDR2 FYNNEI. CDR3 amino acids: CAITSMMTDTQYF. CDR3 coding DNA: TGTGCCATCACTAGTATGATGACAGATACGCAGTATTTT.

DNA for the CDR3: TGTGCCAGCACAGTCGGGGGCGAGCAGTACTTC. Translation gives CASTVGGEQYF. This rearrangement joins TRBV2 to TRBJ2-7; TRBD2 is a possible D gene (6 bases). The ends were cut back, 7 bases at V and 6 bases at J, with 10 bases in the middle. The CDR3 extends over 11 amino acids. The germline gives CDR1 SNHLY, CDR2 FYNNEI.

The chain joins TRBV10-3 to TRBJ1-6; perhaps TRBD1 as D (5 bases). Per germline, CDR1 ENHRY and CDR2 SYGVKD. This CDR3 region has 15 residues. V lost 2 bases, J lost 11 bases, and 16 bases lay in between. Here the CDR3 DNA reads TGTGCCATCAGTGAGGCGGGACGAAGGAAGGCACCCCTCCACTTT. This translates into CAISEAGRRKAPLHF.

In its sample, this clonotype was seen a few times. V gene TRBV20-1 combines with J gene TRBJ2-1; 8 nucleotides agree with TRBD2. J gave up 7 bases and V 1 base, and 9 bases lay outside the gene matches. The CDR3 runs 15 residues. Per germline, CDR1 DFQATT and CDR2 SNEGSKA (reference sequence). The CDR3 DNA reads as TGCAGTGCTAGAGTTATCCGGGCTAGCGGGAATGAGCAGTTCTTC. Its protein is CSARVIRASGNEQFF.

In its sample, this clonotype was seen a few times. This chain uses TRBV18 with TRBJ2-3; D gene ambiguous. The V end was cut by 2 bases, the J end by 2 bases, with 5 bases between. The germline V gene encodes CDR1 KGHSH and CDR2 LQKENI. CDR3 length: 13 amino acids. CDR3 in amino acids: CASSPGLTDTQYF. The CDR3 DNA sequence: TGTGCCAGCTCACCAGGGCTCACAGATACGCAGTATTTT.

This clonotype was detected only a few times. The gene calls are TRBV5-1 and TRBJ2-7, with 11 bases that match TRBD2. The CDR3 spans 15 residues. Germline V lookup: CDR1 SGHRS, CDR2 YFSETQ. V dropped 4 bases and J dropped 5; count of bases not matched to a gene: 8. The CDR3 sequence: CASSTTSGRWHEQYF. The CDR3 DNA sequence: TGCGCCAGCAGCACCACTAGCGGGAGATGGCACGAGCAGTACTTC.

This clonotype was recorded only once. The chain is built from TRBV11-1 and TRBJ2-3; D is unclear. V lost 8 bases and J 6 bases, leaving 12 bases between the germline ends. The V gene's germline CDR1 is SGHAT and CDR2 FQDESV (reference sequence). The CDR3 spans 12 residues. CDR3 in amino acids: CASGDQSDTQYF. In nucleotides, the CDR3 is TGTGCCAGCGGGGATCAATCTGATACGCAGTATTTT. Variable domain in full (rest from reference TRBV11-1 and TRBJ2-3): EAEVAQSPRYKITEKSQAVAFWCDPISGHATLYWYRQILGQGPELLVQFQDESVVDDSQLPKDRFSAERLKGVDSTLKIQPAELGDSAMYLCASGDQSDTQYFGPGTRLTVL.

This clonotype was counted between two and nine times. The V gene is TRBV28, the J gene TRBJ2-7; no reliable D call. The CDR3 is 16 amino acids. Germline CDR1 is MDHEN and CDR2 is SYDVKM. V lost 2 bases to trimming and J lost 0 bases, with 14 bases between them. This chain's CDR3 is CASSLTRTESSYEQYF. DNA of the CDR3: TGTGCCAGCAGTTTAACTCGGACCGAGAGCTCCTACGAGCAGTACTTC.

V and J are TRBV3-1 and TRBJ1-2; 8 nucleotides agree with TRBD1. Unmatched junction bases numbered 8, after V lost 0 bases and J lost 8 bases. Germline loops: CDR1 LGHDT, CDR2 YNNKEL (reference sequence). The CDR3 runs to 15 residues. DNA of the CDR3: TGTGCCAGCAGCCAAGATCGCCAGGGGGCAGGCGGCTACACCTTC. The encoded protein is CASSQDRQGAGGYTF.